This T cell receptor beta chain stems from a study of blood T cell repertoires in COVID-19. Study details: Samples came from the United States, Italy and Spain, spanning acute and convalescent COVID-19. Sources were T cells, B-cell-depleted T cells, or PBMCs; the material itself was cDNA or gDNA.

This clone was seen a few times. This CDR3 has 14 amino acids. Germline V gene data show CDR1 as SGHRS and CDR2 as YFSETQ. Trimming at V came to 3 bases and at J to 3 bases, leaving 2 bases not matched to a gene. Authors' processing steps: By means of reference gene primer amplification, nucleated cell counts were estimated. Sequencing used immunoSEQ multiplex PCR; TCRdb keeps in-frame clones, though not all of them. That table is the source of V, J and clone size, and D and trimming were worked out from the DNA. The sample yields some 350,000 clones, about nine tenths seen once. This rearrangement joins TRBV5-1 to TRBJ2-2; 7 nucleotides align to TRBD1. Sequencing was carried out using peripheral blood. This sequence originates from a woman in her forties or fifties with COVID-19, enrolled during active disease. CDR3: CASSSQGYTGELFF. CDR3 nucleotide sequence: TGCGCCAGCAGCTCACAGGGGTACACCGGGGAGCTGTTTTTT.